Below are 15 T cell receptor beta chains sequenced from a single sample in a study of T cell responses to AZD1222 COVID-19 vaccine. Generated by immunoSEQ multiplex PCR, the TCRdb table keeps only in-frame clones and is missing some. The repertoire holds about 110,000 clones, with roughly 91% as singletons. Sequenced here: peripheral blood, sampled on day 0 of AZD1222 vaccination. The receptors stem from an adult in good health.

The V call is TRBV3-1 (or the pseudogene TRBV3-2), the J call TRBJ2-3; 7 nucleotides line up with TRBD2. After removal of 4 bases from V and 4 bases from J, the junction contained 5 bases not matched to a gene. Germline assignment: CDR1 LGHDT and CDR2 YNNKEL (reference sequence). This CDR3 has 14 amino acids. CDR3 protein: CASSLRGVPDTQYF. The CDR3 DNA follows: TGTGCCAGCAGCCTCCGGGGGGTCCCAGATACGCAGTATTTT.

This chain joins TRBV4-3 and TRBJ1-4; maybe TRBD1 (5 bases). The germline V and J ends were trimmed by 1 base and 3 bases, with 9 bases remaining between them. The CDR3 contains 15 residues. In germline, CDR1 is LGHNA, CDR2 YSLEER. The chain's CDR3 is CASSQGWGPNEKLFF. The CDR3, as DNA: TGCGCCAGCAGCCAAGGCTGGGGACCTAATGAAAAACTGTTTTTT.

This clone was recorded once. J is TRBJ1-6 and V is TRBV12-3 or TRBV12-4; D gene uncertain. The V and J ends lost 8 bases and 13 bases respectively, with 18 bases between them. The CDR3 has 13 residues. The CDR3 spells CASGSDGVSPLHF. CDR3 coding DNA: TGTGCCAGCGGGTCGGACGGCGTGTCGCCCCTCCACTTT.

J is TRBJ2-7 and V is TRBV6-5, with D possibly TRBD1 on 6 matching bases. Germline lookup yields CDR1 MNHEY and CDR2 SVGAGI. CDR3 length: 14 residues. The V and J ends lost 5 bases and 4 bases respectively, with 15 bases between them. The CDR3 nucleotides are TGTGCCAGCAGTACAACAGGGTTTCTGTACGAGCAGTACTTC. It codes for CASSTTGFLYEQYF.

There are a few counts of this clone. The J gene is TRBJ1-1, the V gene TRBV28, with a tentative D call TRBD1 (5 bases). Per germline, CDR1 MDHEN and CDR2 SYDVKM. V lost 7 bases to trimming and J lost 4 bases, with 19 bases between them. CDR3 length: 15 residues. CDR3 nucleotide sequence: TGTGCCAGCACCCTAAGGCTAGGGGTGGGCACTGAAGCTTTCTTT. Translated, it gives CASTLRLGVGTEAFF.

This clone occurred a few times. The genes are TRBV10-3 and TRBJ1-4; 7 positions agree with TRBD1. The ends lost 11 bases at V and 4 bases at J; junction bases unmatched: 10. The CDR3 has 14 residues. Germline CDR1 and CDR2: ENHRY and SYGVKD. CDR3 sequence reads: CASTSGGYNEKLFF. CDR3 nucleotide sequence: TGTGCCTCCACTTCAGGGGGATATAATGAAAAACTGTTTTTT.

V usage is TRBV27 and J usage is TRBJ2-7; 9 positions match TRBD1. With V trimmed by 3 bases and J by 5 bases, 5 bases remained unmatched. Germline-derived CDR1 and CDR2 are MNHEY and SMNVEV (reference sequence). The CDR3 is 14 residues long. The CDR3 loop reads CASSFGTGFDEQYF. DNA for the CDR3: TGTGCCAGCAGTTTCGGGACAGGGTTCGACGAGCAGTACTTC.

V usage is TRBV3-1 (or the pseudogene TRBV3-2) and J usage is TRBJ1-4; D might be TRBD1 (6 bases). Germline lookup yields CDR1 LGHDT and CDR2 YNNKEL (reference sequence). Between the trimmed V and J ends, which lost 4 bases and 8 bases, there was a span of 14 bases. The CDR3 length is 14 residues. The CDR3 sequence is CASSPMAGEEKLFF. The CDR3 region has the DNA TGTGCCAGCAGCCCGATGGCAGGGGAGGAAAAACTGTTTTTT.

The chain employs TRBV5-1 and TRBJ1-4; D remains ambiguous. The ends were cut back, 5 bases at V and 13 bases at J, with 24 bases in the middle. Germline CDR1 is SGHRS and CDR2 is YFSETQ. This CDR3 contains 15 residues. DNA of the CDR3: TGCGCCAGCAGTTCGGGAGACGGATTCGCGGGAAGACTGTTTTTT. This translates into CASSSGDGFAGRLFF.

The rearrangement links TRBV5-4 to TRBJ1-1, with 8 nucleotides matching TRBD1. The junction had 2 bases not matched to a gene; V was cut back by 0 bases and J by 1 base. Germline V gives CDR1 SGHNT, CDR2 YYREEE (reference sequence). CDR3 size: 15 residues. CDR3 nucleotide sequence: TGTGCCAGCAGCTTGGCAGGGGGCGGGAACACTGAAGCTTTCTTT. Translation gives CASSLAGGGNTEAFF.

The chain couples TRBV3-1 (or the pseudogene TRBV3-2) to TRBJ2-3; D gene ambiguous. The CDR3 loop spans 14 amino acids. V was trimmed by 4 bases and J by 0 bases, leaving 8 bases between them. CDR1 LGHDT and CDR2 YNNKEL come from the germline V gene (reference sequence). CDR3 nucleotides: TGTGCCAGCAGCCCCACGTACAGCACAGATACGCAGTATTTT. Its protein is CASSPTYSTDTQYF.

With respect to this clone: In the same sample, other DNA sequences code for this CDR3. This chain links TRBV7-2 with TRBJ1-2, with 8 bases matching TRBD1. From germline, CDR1 is SGHTA and CDR2 FQGNSA. With 6 bases clipped from V and 2 bases from J, the junction kept 2 bases outside the gene matches. The CDR3 spans 13 residues. This CDR3 is CASSWDRNYGYTF. As DNA, the CDR3 is TGTGCCAGCAGTTGGGACAGGAACTATGGCTACACCTTC. The full variable domain, rest sourced from reference TRBV7-2 and TRBJ1-2, is GAGVSQSPSNKVTEKGKDVELRCDPISGHTALYWYRQSLGQGLEFLIYFQGNSAPDKSGLPSDRFSAERTGGSVSTLTIQRTQQEDSAVYLCASSWDRNYGYTFGSGTRLTVV.

The chain links TRBV6-5 to TRBJ2-2, with TRBD1 matching 7 bases. CDR3 size: 15 residues. V lost 7 bases and J lost 0; bases outside the gene matches: 5. Per germline, CDR1 MNHEY and CDR2 SVGAGI. The CDR3 reads CASKVGTANTGELFF. The CDR3 DNA reads as TGTGCCAGCAAGGTGGGGACAGCGAACACCGGGGAGCTGTTTTTT.

CDR3 nucleotides: TGCGCCAGCAGCCAAGAGGAGGTCGGGGGTAGTAATTCACCCCTCCACTTT. This gives the protein CASSQEEVGGSNSPLHF. The chain joins TRBV4-1 to TRBJ1-6; maybe TRBD1 (5 bases). Trimming cost V 0 bases and J 6 bases, with 15 bases left between them. The germline gives CDR1 MGHRA, CDR2 YSYEKL. There are 17 residues in the CDR3.

This clone was picked up one time. DNA for the CDR3: TGTGCCAGCAGCCAAGACCGGACCTATACGCAGTATTTT. Translated, it gives CASSQDRTYTQYF. The chain recombines TRBV14 with TRBJ2-3; D remains ambiguous. This CDR3 region has 13 residues. V shed 0 bases and J shed 7 bases, with 8 bases lying between them. The germline CDR1 and CDR2 sequences are SGHDN and FVKESK.